The T cell receptor beta chain under discussion was sequenced for a study of cytomegalovirus exposure and HLA in healthy donors. Data came from immunoSEQ multiplex PCR; TCRdb stores just in-frame clones and leaves some out. The data contain approximately 180,000 clones, about nine tenths of them singletons. This CDR3 has 16 amino acids. CDR1 is ENHRY, CDR2 SYGVKD, per germline. Between the trimmed V and J ends, which lost 7 bases and 5 bases, there was a span of 21 bases. The sample taken for sequencing was PBMCs. This rearrangement joins TRBV10-3 to TRBJ2-1, with D possibly TRBD2 on 6 matching bases. This clonotype was obtained from a man between 18 and 29 years old in good health and CMV-seropositive. The CDR3 is CAITRRLGGGDNEQFF. CDR3 DNA: TGTGCCATCACCCGGAGATTAGGCGGAGGGGACAATGAGCAGTTCTTC.